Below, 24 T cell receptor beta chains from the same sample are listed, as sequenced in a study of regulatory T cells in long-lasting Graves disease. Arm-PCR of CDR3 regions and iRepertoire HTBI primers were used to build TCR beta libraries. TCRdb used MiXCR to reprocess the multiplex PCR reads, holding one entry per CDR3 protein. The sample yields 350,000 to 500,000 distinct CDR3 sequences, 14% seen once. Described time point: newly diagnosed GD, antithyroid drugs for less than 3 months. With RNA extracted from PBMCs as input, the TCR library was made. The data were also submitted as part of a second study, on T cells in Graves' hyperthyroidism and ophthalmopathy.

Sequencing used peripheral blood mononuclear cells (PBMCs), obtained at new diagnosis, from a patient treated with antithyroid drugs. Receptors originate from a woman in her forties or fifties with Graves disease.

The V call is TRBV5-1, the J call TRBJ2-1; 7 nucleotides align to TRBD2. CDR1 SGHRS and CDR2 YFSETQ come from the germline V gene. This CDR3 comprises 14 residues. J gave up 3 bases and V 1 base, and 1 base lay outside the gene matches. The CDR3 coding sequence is TGCGCCAGCAGCTTGACTAGCGACTACAATGAGCAGTTCTTC. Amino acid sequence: CASSLTSDYNEQFF.

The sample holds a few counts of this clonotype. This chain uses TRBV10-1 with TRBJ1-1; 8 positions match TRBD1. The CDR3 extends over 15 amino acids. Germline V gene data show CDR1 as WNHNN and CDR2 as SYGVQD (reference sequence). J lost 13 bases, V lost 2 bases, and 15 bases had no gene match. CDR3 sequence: CASSESGQGLLGIFF. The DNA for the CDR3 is TGCGCCAGCAGTGAGAGCGGACAGGGCTTACTCGGGATTTTCTTT.

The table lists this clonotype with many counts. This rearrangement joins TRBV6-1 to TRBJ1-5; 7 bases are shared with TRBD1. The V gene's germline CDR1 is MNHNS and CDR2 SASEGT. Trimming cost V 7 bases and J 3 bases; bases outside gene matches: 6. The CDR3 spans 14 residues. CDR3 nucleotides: TGTGCCAGCAACCAACAGGGGAACAATCAGCCCCAGCATTTT. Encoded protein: CASNQQGNNQPQHF.

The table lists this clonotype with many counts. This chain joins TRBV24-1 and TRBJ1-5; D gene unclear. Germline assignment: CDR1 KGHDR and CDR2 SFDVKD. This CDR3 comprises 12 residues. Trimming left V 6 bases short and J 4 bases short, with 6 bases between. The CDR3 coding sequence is TGTGCCACCAGTATGGGAAATCAGCCCCAGCATTTT. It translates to CATSMGNQPQHF.

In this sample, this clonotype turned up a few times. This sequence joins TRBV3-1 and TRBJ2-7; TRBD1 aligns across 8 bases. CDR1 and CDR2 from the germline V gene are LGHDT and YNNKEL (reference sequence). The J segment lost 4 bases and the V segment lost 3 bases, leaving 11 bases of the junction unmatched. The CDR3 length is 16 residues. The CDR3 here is CASSQGAGTGGYEQYF. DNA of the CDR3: TGTGCCAGCAGCCAGGGGGCAGGTACAGGGGGATACGAGCAGTACTTC.

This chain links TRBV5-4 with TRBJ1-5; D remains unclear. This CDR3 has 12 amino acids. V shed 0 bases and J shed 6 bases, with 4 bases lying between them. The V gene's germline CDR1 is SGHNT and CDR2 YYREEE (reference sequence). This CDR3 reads CASSLDLQPQHF. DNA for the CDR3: TGTGCCAGCAGCTTGGATCTTCAGCCCCAGCATTTT. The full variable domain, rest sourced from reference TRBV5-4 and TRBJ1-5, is ETGVTQSPTHLIKTRGQQVTLRCSSQSGHNTVSWYQQALGQGPQFIFQYYREEENGRGNFPPRFSGLQFPNYSSELNVNALELDDSALYLCASSLDLQPQHFGDGTRLSIL.

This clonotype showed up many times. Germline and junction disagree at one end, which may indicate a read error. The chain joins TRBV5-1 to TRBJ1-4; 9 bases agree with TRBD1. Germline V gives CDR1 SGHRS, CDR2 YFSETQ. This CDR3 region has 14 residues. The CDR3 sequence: CASSPGQGNEKLFF. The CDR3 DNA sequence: TGTGCCAGCAGCCCGGGACAGGGTAATGAAAAACTGTTTTTT.

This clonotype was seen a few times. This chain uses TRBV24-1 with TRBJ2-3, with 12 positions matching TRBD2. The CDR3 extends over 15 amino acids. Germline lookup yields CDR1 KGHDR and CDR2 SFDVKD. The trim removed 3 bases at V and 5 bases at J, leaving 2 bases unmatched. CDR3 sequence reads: CATSDMGLAGDTQYF. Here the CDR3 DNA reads TGTGCCACCAGTGATATGGGACTAGCGGGAGATACGCAGTATTTT.

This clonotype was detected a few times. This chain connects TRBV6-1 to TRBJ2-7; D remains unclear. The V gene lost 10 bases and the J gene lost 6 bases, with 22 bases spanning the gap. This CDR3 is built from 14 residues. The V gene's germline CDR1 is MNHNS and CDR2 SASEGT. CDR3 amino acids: CATLRTLGNGEQYF. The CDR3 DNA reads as TGTGCCACACTACGGACCCTAGGGAATGGCGAGCAGTACTTC.

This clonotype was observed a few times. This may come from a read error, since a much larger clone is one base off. CDR3 coding DNA: TGTGCCAGCAGTTTTGCAGGGTCCCTCTACGAGCAGTACTTC. This encodes CASSFAGSLYEQYF. V gene TRBV28 combines with J gene TRBJ2-7; possible D gene TRBD1, 5 bases. The CDR3 covers 14 residues. The V gene lost 3 bases and the J gene lost 3 bases, with 12 bases spanning the gap. Germline V lookup: CDR1 MDHEN, CDR2 SYDVKM.

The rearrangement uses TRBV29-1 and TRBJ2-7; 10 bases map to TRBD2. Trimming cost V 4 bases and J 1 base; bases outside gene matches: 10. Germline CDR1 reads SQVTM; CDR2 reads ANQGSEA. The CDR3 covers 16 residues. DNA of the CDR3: TGCAGCGTTGCGGGCCTAGCGGGAGTGAGGTCCTACGAGCAGTACTTC. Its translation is CSVAGLAGVRSYEQYF.

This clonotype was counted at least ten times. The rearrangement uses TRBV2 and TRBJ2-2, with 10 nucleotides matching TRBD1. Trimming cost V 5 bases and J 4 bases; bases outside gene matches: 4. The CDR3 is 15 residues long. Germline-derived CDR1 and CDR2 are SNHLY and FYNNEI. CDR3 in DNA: TGTGCCAGCAGTATCGGACAGGGGGTCACCGGGGAGCTGTTTTTT. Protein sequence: CASSIGQGVTGELFF.

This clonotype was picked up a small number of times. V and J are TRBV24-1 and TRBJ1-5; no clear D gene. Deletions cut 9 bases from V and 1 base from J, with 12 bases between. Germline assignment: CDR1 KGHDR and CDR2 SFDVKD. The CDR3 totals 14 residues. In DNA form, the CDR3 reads TGTGCCACCGAGTTAGGGTGGAGCAATCAGCCCCAGCATTTT. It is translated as CATELGWSNQPQHF.

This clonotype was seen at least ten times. The CDR3 is CASSFGAGSYNEQFF. CDR3 nucleotide sequence: TGTGCCAGCAGCTTTGGCGCGGGATCCTACAATGAGCAGTTCTTC. The chain has TRBV7-2 and TRBJ2-1; a possible D gene is TRBD2 (6 bases). Between the trimmed V and J ends, which lost 3 bases and 1 base, there was a span of 10 bases. The CDR3 runs 15 residues. Germline V gives CDR1 SGHTA, CDR2 FQGNSA.

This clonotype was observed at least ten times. The CDR3 bases are TGCGCCAGCAGCTTGGAAACCCGGGACCAGCAGTTCTTC. Translating it yields CASSLETRDQQFF. The J gene is TRBJ2-1, the V gene TRBV5-1; D assignment may be TRBD1 or TRBD2 (5 bases each). This CDR3 is built from 13 residues. The V and J ends lost 0 bases and 11 bases respectively, with 12 bases between them. CDR1 is SGHRS, CDR2 YFSETQ, per germline.

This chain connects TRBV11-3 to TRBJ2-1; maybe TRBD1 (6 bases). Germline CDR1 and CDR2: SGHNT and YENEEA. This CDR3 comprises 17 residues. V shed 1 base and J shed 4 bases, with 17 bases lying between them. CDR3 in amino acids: CASSLGWGPAIYNEQFF. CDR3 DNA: TGTGCCAGCAGCTTAGGGTGGGGGCCAGCTATTTACAATGAGCAGTTCTTC.

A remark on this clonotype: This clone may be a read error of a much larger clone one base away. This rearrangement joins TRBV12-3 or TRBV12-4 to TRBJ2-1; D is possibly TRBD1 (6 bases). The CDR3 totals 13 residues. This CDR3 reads CASSLVGDNEPFF. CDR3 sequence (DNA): TGTGCCAGCAGTTTAGTAGGGGACAATGAGCCGTTCTTC.

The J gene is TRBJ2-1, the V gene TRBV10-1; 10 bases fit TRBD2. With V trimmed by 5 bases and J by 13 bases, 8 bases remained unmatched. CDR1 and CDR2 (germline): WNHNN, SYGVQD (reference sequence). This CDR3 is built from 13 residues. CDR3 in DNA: TGCGCCAGCAGTCCCGGACTAGCGGTACCTCAGTTCTTC. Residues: CASSPGLAVPQFF.

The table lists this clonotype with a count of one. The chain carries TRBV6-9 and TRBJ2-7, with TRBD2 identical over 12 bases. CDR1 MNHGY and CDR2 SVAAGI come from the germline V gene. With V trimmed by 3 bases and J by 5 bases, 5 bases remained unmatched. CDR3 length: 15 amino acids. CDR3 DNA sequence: TGTGCCAGCAGTTACGAGACTAGCGGGGGAGACGAGCAGTACTTC. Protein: CASSYETSGGDEQYF.

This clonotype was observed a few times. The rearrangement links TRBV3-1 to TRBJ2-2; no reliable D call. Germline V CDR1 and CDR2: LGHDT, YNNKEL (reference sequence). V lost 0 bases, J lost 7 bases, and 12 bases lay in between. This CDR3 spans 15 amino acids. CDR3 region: CASSQETVTRGELFF. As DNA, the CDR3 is TGTGCCAGCAGCCAAGAAACAGTTACCCGCGGGGAGCTGTTTTTT.

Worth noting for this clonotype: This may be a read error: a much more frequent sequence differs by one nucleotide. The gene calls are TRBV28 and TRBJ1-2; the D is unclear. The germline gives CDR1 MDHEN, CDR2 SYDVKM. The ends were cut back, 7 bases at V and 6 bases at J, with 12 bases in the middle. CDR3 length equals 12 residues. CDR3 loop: CASTPRIDGYTF. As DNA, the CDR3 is TGTGCCAGCACCCCTAGGATTGATGGCTACACCTTC.

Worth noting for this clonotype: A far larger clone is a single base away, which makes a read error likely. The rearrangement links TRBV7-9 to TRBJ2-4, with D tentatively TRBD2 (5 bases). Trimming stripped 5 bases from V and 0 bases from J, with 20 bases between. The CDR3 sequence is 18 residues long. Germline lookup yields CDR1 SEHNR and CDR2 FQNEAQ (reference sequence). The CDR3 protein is CASSLPYGVRVAKNIQYF. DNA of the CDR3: TGTGCCAGCAGCCTACCGTACGGAGTGCGGGTAGCCAAAAACATTCAGTACTTC.

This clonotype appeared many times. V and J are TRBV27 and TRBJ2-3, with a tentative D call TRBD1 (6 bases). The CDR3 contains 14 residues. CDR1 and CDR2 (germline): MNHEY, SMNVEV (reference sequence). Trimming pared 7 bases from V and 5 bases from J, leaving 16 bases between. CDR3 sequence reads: CASKVTGFIDTQYF. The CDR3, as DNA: TGTGCCAGCAAAGTCACAGGGTTTATAGATACGCAGTATTTT.

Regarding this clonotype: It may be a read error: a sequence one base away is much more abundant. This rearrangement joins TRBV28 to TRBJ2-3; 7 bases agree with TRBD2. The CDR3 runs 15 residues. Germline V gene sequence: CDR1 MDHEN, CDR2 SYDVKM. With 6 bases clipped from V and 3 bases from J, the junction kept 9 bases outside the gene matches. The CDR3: CASSDGELATDTQYF. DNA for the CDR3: TGTGCCAGCAGCGATGGGGAACTAGCGACAGATACGCAGTATTTT.